These 15 T cell receptor beta chains originate from one sample sequenced in a study of CD8 T cells in ankylosing spondylitis. Via MiXCR, TCRdb re-called the 5' RACE reads, giving one row per CDR3 protein. The table lists over 75,000 distinct CDR3 sequences, about 9% of them singletons. Sequencing was carried out using blood, either unsorted or a sorted T cell fraction (not recorded which). These TCRs come from a male donor with ankylosing spondylitis or in good health (not recorded which).

Many counts were recorded for this clonotype. This chain links TRBV5-1 with TRBJ2-3; D gene unclear. Germline V CDR1 and CDR2: SGHRS, YFSETQ. The CDR3 consists of 13 residues. V lost 7 bases and J 0 bases, leaving 9 bases between the germline ends. Written as DNA, the CDR3 is TGCGCCAGCCACGTCAGTAGCACAGATACGCAGTATTTT. It codes for CASHVSSTDTQYF. The full variable domain, its missing parts supplied by reference TRBV5-1 and TRBJ2-3, is KAGVTQTPRYLIKTRGQQVTLSCSPISGHRSVSWYQQTPGQGLQFLFEYFSETQRNKGNFPGRFSGRQFSNSRSEMNVSTLELGDSALYLCASHVSSTDTQYFGPGTRLTVL.

This clonotype was seen many times. The chain joins TRBV3-1 to TRBJ2-4, with 7 positions matching TRBD1. Germline CDR1 and CDR2: LGHDT and YNNKEL (reference sequence). The CDR3 is 15 amino acids. Trimming removed 3 bases from V and 6 bases from J; junction bases left unmatched: 8. CDR3 sequence: CASSHGTEGRNIQYF. CDR3 coding DNA: TGTGCCAGCAGCCACGGGACAGAAGGGAGAAACATTCAGTACTTC.

This clonotype has a count of ten or more. This chain links TRBV7-3 with TRBJ1-1, with D possibly matching TRBD1 (6 bases). V lost 5 bases and J lost 6, with 16 bases in between. CDR1 is SGHTA and CDR2 is FQGTGA in the germline V gene. The CDR3 is 14 residues long. CDR3 residues: CASSPRGGVAEAFF. The DNA for the CDR3 is TGTGCCAGCAGCCCTAGGGGGGGGGTTGCTGAAGCTTTCTTT. The full variable domain, completed using reference TRBV7-3 and TRBJ1-1, is GAGVSQTPSNKVTEKGKYVELRCDPISGHTALYWYRQSLGQGPEFLIYFQGTGAADDSGLPNDRFFAVRPEGSVSTLKIQRTERGDSAVYLCASSPRGGVAEAFFGQGTRLTVV.

The table lists this clonotype with many counts. The V gene is TRBV28, the J gene TRBJ2-7; 8 bases agree with TRBD1. Trimming cost V 7 bases and J 6 bases; bases outside gene matches: 11. Germline CDR1 MDHEN, CDR2 SYDVKM. The CDR3 sequence is 14 residues long. The CDR3 spells CASNLDRVPAEQYF. The CDR3 nucleotides read TGTGCCAGCAACCTGGACAGGGTCCCGGCCGAGCAGTACTTC.

The chain employs TRBV7-9 and TRBJ2-1; D might be TRBD2 (6 bases). Germline V gives CDR1 SEHNR, CDR2 FQNEAQ (reference sequence). The CDR3 has 14 residues. Between the trimmed V and J ends, which lost 1 base and 8 bases, there was a span of 12 bases. As DNA, the CDR3 is TGTGCCAGCAGCTTAGTAGAGACTAGGGATGAGCAGTTCTTC. As protein: CASSLVETRDEQFF. Complete variable domain (other parts from reference TRBV7-9 and TRBJ2-1): DTGVSQNPRHKITKRGQNVTFRCDPISEHNRLYWYRQTLGQGPEFLTYFQNEAQLEKSRLLSDRFSAERPKGSFSTLEIQRTEQGDSAMYLCASSLVETRDEQFFGPGTRLTVL.

This clonotype has just a few counts. V usage is TRBV23-1 and J usage is TRBJ2-4; D is ambiguous. TRBV23-1 counts as an open reading frame of uncertain function. V lost 4 bases and J lost 1, with 32 bases in between. The CDR3 is made up of 22 amino acids. Written as DNA, the CDR3 is TGCGCCAGCAGTCGATCGAATTGCCGGGCACCGGCCCTTAGTCGGGCCAAAAACATTCAGTACTTC. It specifies CASSRSNCRAPALSRAKNIQYF.

V gene TRBV20-1 combines with J gene TRBJ2-5; 8 nucleotides match TRBD1. J gave up 4 bases and V 6 bases, and 13 bases lay outside the gene matches. Germline V gene lookup returns CDR1 DFQATT and CDR2 SNEGSKA (reference sequence). This CDR3 has 15 amino acids. This chain's CDR3 is CSAIPGQGGVETQYF. The CDR3 DNA sequence: TGCAGTGCGATCCCCGGACAGGGAGGAGTAGAGACCCAGTACTTC.

Many counts were recorded for this clonotype. The chain joins TRBV7-3 to TRBJ2-3, with TRBD1 identical over 7 bases. The CDR3 contains 14 residues. Losses at the gene ends were 5 bases for V and 2 bases for J; bases not matched to a gene: 4. The germline V gene encodes CDR1 SGHTA and CDR2 FQGTGA. CDR3 DNA sequence: TGTGCCAGCAGCCCGGACAGGAACACAGATACGCAGTATTTT. It codes for CASSPDRNTDTQYF.

Notes on this clonotype: Possible read error: a much larger clone is one base away. This sequence joins TRBV14 and TRBJ2-3; D unresolved. The CDR3 spans 15 residues. Germline CDR1 and CDR2: SGHDN and FVKESK. V lost 1 base to trimming and J lost 0 bases, with 8 bases between them. In nucleotides, the CDR3 is TGTGCCAGCAGCCAAGTAAGCGTTAGCACAGATACGCAGTATTTT. Translated, it gives CASSQVSVSTDTQYF.

This clonotype was counted many times. The V call is TRBV20-1, the J call TRBJ2-3, with 14 positions matching TRBD2. This CDR3 has 16 amino acids. J was trimmed by 3 bases and V by 6 bases; bases with no gene match: 8. CDR1 and CDR2 from the germline V gene are DFQATT and SNEGSKA (reference sequence). The DNA for the CDR3 is TGCAGTGCGCCCCGACTAGCGGGGGGGCGGACAGATACGCAGTATTTT. Its translation is CSAPRLAGGRTDTQYF.

The table lists this clonotype with many counts. This chain joins TRBV3-1 and TRBJ2-7; D remains unclear. The CDR3 loop spans 16 amino acids. Trimming took 1 base from V and 4 from J, leaving 17 bases between them. Germline V gene sequence: CDR1 LGHDT, CDR2 YNNKEL (reference sequence). The CDR3 DNA sequence: TGTGCCAGCAGCCAAGTGTGGAAACCCGACTCGTACGAGCAGTACTTC. Translation: CASSQVWKPDSYEQYF.

At least ten counts were recorded for this clonotype. The chain recombines TRBV10-2 with TRBJ2-7, with TRBD1 matching 10 bases. Germline V gives CDR1 WSHSY, CDR2 SAAADI. The V gene end was trimmed by 6 bases and the J gene end by 4 bases; junction bases not matched to a gene: 6. CDR3 length: 14 residues. The CDR3 spells CASRTGTGDYEQYF. The CDR3 region has the DNA TGCGCCAGCAGAACCGGGACAGGGGATTACGAGCAGTACTTC.

This clonotype was found many times. V and J are TRBV24-1 and TRBJ2-3; D gene uncertain. Trimming shortened V by 3 bases and J by 2 bases, and 5 bases separated the two germline ends. Germline V CDR1 and CDR2: KGHDR, SFDVKD. There are 13 residues in the CDR3. CDR3: CATSDTPTDTQYF. CDR3 coding DNA: TGTGCCACCAGTGATACCCCCACAGATACGCAGTATTTT.

This clonotype was detected ten times or more. V is TRBV27 and J is TRBJ2-2; 8 bases match TRBD1. The CDR3 totals 13 residues. The trim removed 5 bases at V and 9 bases at J, leaving 5 bases unmatched. Germline assignment: CDR1 MNHEY and CDR2 SMNVEV (reference sequence). The CDR3 DNA reads as TGTGCCAGCAGTCAGACAGGGGACCGGGAGCTGTTTTTT. Protein product: CASSQTGDRELFF.

With respect to this clonotype: A clone one base away is much larger, so this may be a read error. The V call is TRBV27, the J call TRBJ1-2; 7 positions match TRBD1. In germline, CDR1 is MNHEY, CDR2 SMNVEV (reference sequence). The CDR3 is 14 residues long. In DNA, the CDR3 is TGTGTCAGCAGCCTGGGGAGGGGGCAGGATGGCTACACCTTC. It specifies CVSSLGRGQDGYTF.